The clone carrying this T cell receptor (beta chain) turned up a few times. Its antigen remains unknown. These data are taken from a study of cytomegalovirus exposure and HLA in healthy donors. TCRdb keeps only in-frame clones here, not all; method: immunoSEQ multiplex PCR. The sample lists more than 150,000 clones; approximately 84% were seen once. Trimming pared 3 bases from V and 7 bases from J, leaving 16 bases between. Germline CDR1 reads MNHEY; CDR2 reads SMNVEV (reference sequence). The CDR3 is made up of 15 amino acids. Study conclusions and caveats: Testing in vitro showed a few CMV-associated chains specific for CMV antigens.

The rearrangement joins TRBV27 to TRBJ1-5; D perhaps matches TRBD1 (5 bases). Sequencing was carried out using PBMCs. This TCR was recovered from a man younger than 35 in good health and CMV-seropositive. Here the CDR3 DNA reads TGTGCCAGCAGTTTGGCTAACTACCGGGGGCAGCCCCAGCATTTT. Encoded protein: CASSLANYRGQPQHF.